The 5 T cell receptor beta chains below come from one sample, sequenced in a study of T cell responses to AZD1222 COVID-19 vaccine. The repertoire was sequenced with immunoSEQ multiplex PCR; TCRdb's copy has only in-frame clones and lacks some. The sample has about 110,000 clones, over 75% seen once. The material was peripheral blood, obtained on day 0 of AZD1222 vaccination. The source is an adult in good health.

The chain is built from TRBV5-4 and TRBJ1-2, with D uncertain. From germline, CDR1 is SGHNT and CDR2 YYREEE (reference sequence). V dropped 4 bases and J dropped 3 bases, with 10 bases sitting between them. CDR3 size: 13 residues. The CDR3 spells CASSPSADYGYTF. DNA for the CDR3: TGTGCCAGCAGCCCATCCGCGGACTATGGCTACACCTTC.

The chain couples TRBV19 to TRBJ2-2; D may be TRBD1 or TRBD2 (5 bases each). The germline CDR1 and CDR2 sequences are LNHDA and SQIVND (reference sequence). Trimming took 5 bases from V and 5 from J, leaving 15 bases between them. The CDR3 contains 15 residues. CDR3 sequence reads: CASSAGTARTGELFF. CDR3 nucleotides: TGTGCCAGTAGTGCCGGGACGGCTAGGACCGGGGAGCTGTTTTTT.

The chain couples TRBV27 to TRBJ2-1; D possibly matches TRBD1 or TRBD2 (5 bases each). V gave up 5 bases and J gave up 9 bases, with 20 bases separating them. Germline loops: CDR1 MNHEY, CDR2 SMNVEV (reference sequence). The CDR3 contains 15 residues. The CDR3 DNA reads as TGTGCCAGCAGTACCCGGACGGGAAGGCAGGGTGAGCAGTTCTTC. It specifies CASSTRTGRQGEQFF.

The J gene is TRBJ1-2, the V gene TRBV7-2; unclear D gene. Germline assignment: CDR1 SGHTA and CDR2 FQGNSA. V was cut by 6 bases and J by 0 bases, with 8 bases left in between. The CDR3 length is 13 residues. In DNA, the CDR3 is TGTGCCAGCAGTCCCGAGGCTAACTATGGCTACACCTTC. Translation gives CASSPEANYGYTF.

This clone was seen a single time. The chain has TRBV7-6 and TRBJ1-1, with D unresolved. V lost 3 bases, J lost 1 base, and 12 bases lay in between. This CDR3 region has 15 residues. Germline V lookup: CDR1 SGHVS, CDR2 FNYEAQ. CDR3 protein: CASSFRRPPNTEAFF. In DNA, the CDR3 is TGTGCCAGCAGCTTTAGGCGTCCGCCGAACACTGAAGCTTTCTTT.